Below, one T cell receptor (beta chain) is given with its context. This clonotype was seen just once. Its antigen has not been determined. It has no much larger one-base neighbor in the sample; base qualities were not kept. One read alone makes for weak evidence. These data come from a study of response to subunit inactivated influenza vaccine listed by TCRdb under 2018. Looking at the study overall: Deep quantitative profiling of the T cell receptor repertoire was used in the study to follow responses to a trivalent subunit inactivated influenza vaccine. What the study reported, not specific to this receptor: According to the authors, only a limited number of new T cells may be recruited by each seasonal influenza vaccination.

Libraries were built with RT-PCR. Sequencing relied on an Illumina HiSeq 2500. TCRdb ran its own pipeline on the public reads, namely fastp trimming at Q25 and MiXCR clone calling, and kept in-frame beta chains. Each record represents a unique CDR3 protein, reported with the most common genes and DNA among its rows. For this sample there are a few hundred thousand distinct CDR3 sequences; roughly 15% appear just once. The ten most abundant clones make up over 8.5% of the sample. The CDR3 spans 10 residues, from the cysteine through the phenylalanine. Only CDR3 DNA is held: 30 bases, read in frame from base 1. From the germline V gene, CDR1 is SQVTM and CDR2 is ANQGSEA. V is shortened by 4 bases, J by 8 bases, and the region joining them spans 8 bases.

The sample in question was PBMCs from blood, obtained about 13 days after vaccination. The V and J segments used are TRBV29-1 and TRBJ1-1; TRBD1 might be the D gene, on 5 matching bases. The TCR originated in a man aged 45-65 years who received an inactivated influenza vaccine. Donor details come from another sample of the same person, matched by shared clones. The DNA sequence is as follows: TGCAGCGTTGCCAGGGAAGAAGCTTTCTTT. Translated, this is CSVAREEAFF.